Below are 25 T cell receptor beta chains sequenced from a single sample in a study of T cell responses to AZD1222 COVID-19 vaccine. Produced via immunoSEQ multiplex PCR; TCRdb's table is partial and in-frame only. The table shows about 180,000 clones, with roughly 88% occurring only once. The specimen comprised peripheral blood, sampled on day 0 of AZD1222 vaccination. Receptors were obtained from an adult in good health.

This chain uses TRBV7-9 with TRBJ1-1; tentative D call: TRBD1 (5 bases). CDR1 and CDR2 from the germline V gene are SEHNR and FQNEAQ (reference sequence). Trimming stripped 4 bases from V and 2 bases from J, with 8 bases between. The CDR3 is made up of 13 amino acids. The CDR3 loop reads CASSWGGNTEAFF. CDR3 coding DNA: TGTGCCAGCAGCTGGGGGGGTAACACTGAAGCTTTCTTT.

This clone was counted once. V gene TRBV12-3 or TRBV12-4 combines with J gene TRBJ2-3; 8 bases map to TRBD2. V was pared by 2 bases and J by 14 bases, with 6 bases of the junction left unmatched. The CDR3 has 12 amino acids. CDR3 loop: CASSLIAGNLYF. The CDR3 DNA reads as TGTGCCAGCAGTTTAATAGCGGGGAATTTGTATTTT.

This chain joins TRBV6-5 and TRBJ2-5; D is unresolved. V was clipped by 2 bases and J by 2 bases, with 9 bases between them. In germline, CDR1 is MNHEY, CDR2 SVGAGI. The CDR3 runs 14 residues. CDR3 amino acids: CASSYTPGQETQYF. CDR3 sequence (DNA): TGTGCCAGCAGTTACACCCCAGGTCAAGAGACCCAGTACTTC.

The chain has TRBV4-1 and TRBJ2-7; 9 bases line up with TRBD1. Germline V gene sequence: CDR1 MGHRA, CDR2 YSYEKL. This CDR3 is 12 amino acids long. The ends lost 6 bases at V and 9 bases at J; junction bases unmatched: 6. CDR3 protein: CASSVTGGAQYF. In DNA form, the CDR3 reads TGCGCCAGCAGTGTTACAGGGGGCGCGCAGTACTTC.

The CDR3: CASSPSGGQGRGYTF. DNA for the CDR3: TGTGCCAGCAGTCCCTCTGGGGGACAGGGGCGGGGCTACACCTTC. The chain joins TRBV27 to TRBJ1-2; 10 nucleotides match TRBD1. Germline assignment: CDR1 MNHEY and CDR2 SMNVEV (reference sequence). The CDR3 loop spans 15 amino acids. With V trimmed by 5 bases and J by 8 bases, 11 bases remained unmatched.

The chain recombines TRBV2 with TRBJ1-5; 8 nucleotides align to TRBD1. Trimming took 6 bases from V and 4 from J; bases not matched to a gene: 11. This CDR3 region has 16 residues. In germline, CDR1 is SNHLY, CDR2 FYNNEI. CDR3 loop: CASRSLTGATNQPQHF. CDR3 bases: TGTGCCAGCAGGAGCTTGACAGGGGCGACTAATCAGCCCCAGCATTTT.

The chain carries TRBV6-6 and TRBJ2-1; D is perhaps TRBD1 or TRBD2 (5 bases each). The V gene's germline CDR1 is MNHNY and CDR2 SVGAGI (reference sequence). V lost 5 bases, J lost 2 bases, and 10 bases lay in between. There are 14 residues in the CDR3. CDR3 loop: CASSRGPPYNEQFF. CDR3 DNA sequence: TGTGCCAGCAGTCGGGGACCCCCCTACAATGAGCAGTTCTTC.

This clone turned up a few times. The chain carries TRBV12-3 or TRBV12-4 and TRBJ2-7, with a tentative D call TRBD1 (5 bases). The V and J ends lost 2 bases and 9 bases respectively, with 11 bases between them. The CDR3 length is 12 residues. The CDR3 DNA is TGTGCCAGCAGTTTAAGACAGTCGGCGCAGTACTTC. This translates into CASSLRQSAQYF.

This clone appeared once. The J gene is TRBJ1-1, the V gene TRBV12-3 or TRBV12-4; the D gene is possibly TRBD1 (5 bases). The V and J ends lost 4 bases and 6 bases respectively, with 12 bases between them. The CDR3 spans 13 residues. The CDR3 DNA follows: TGTGCCAGCAGTTCTATCACAGGCGCTGAAGCTTTCTTT. This encodes CASSSITGAEAFF.

The gene calls are TRBV3-1 (or the pseudogene TRBV3-2) and TRBJ2-7, with D hard to call. CDR3 length equals 13 residues. The germline V gene has CDR1 LGHDT and CDR2 YNNKEL (reference sequence). Trimming removed 2 bases from V and 2 bases from J, with 7 bases in between. As DNA, the CDR3 is TGTGCCAGCAGCCAAAAACCCCCCTACGAGCAGTACTTC. This sequence encodes CASSQKPPYEQYF.

The CDR3 sequence: CASSIRGPYNEQFF. Written as DNA, the CDR3 is TGTGCCAGTAGTATCAGGGGACCATACAATGAGCAGTTCTTC. V and J are TRBV19 and TRBJ2-1; possibly TRBD1 for D (6 bases). There are 14 residues in the CDR3. Trimming removed 3 bases from V and 4 bases from J, with 10 bases in between. The germline V gene has CDR1 LNHDA and CDR2 SQIVND (reference sequence).

This clone was recorded only once. The chain uses TRBV3-1 (or the pseudogene TRBV3-2) and TRBJ2-5, with D unclear. The germline V gene has CDR1 LGHDT and CDR2 YNNKEL (reference sequence). This CDR3 comprises 13 residues. V was pared by 4 bases and J by 5 bases, with 11 bases between. The CDR3 loop reads CASSRADGETQYF. The DNA for the CDR3 is TGTGCCAGCAGCCGGGCGGACGGTGAGACCCAGTACTTC.

This rearrangement joins TRBV27 to TRBJ1-2; 9 bases are a match to TRBD1. With 3 bases clipped from V and 5 bases from J, the junction kept 16 bases outside the gene matches. Germline V lookup: CDR1 MNHEY, CDR2 SMNVEV (reference sequence). This CDR3 contains 18 residues. The CDR3 DNA follows: TGTGCCAGCAGTTTGCGGTCCCGGGACAGGGATCGGCTGTATGGCTACACCTTC. Amino acid sequence: CASSLRSRDRDRLYGYTF.

This clone was seen more than once but under ten times. This sequence joins TRBV28 and TRBJ1-5, with TRBD1 identical over 7 bases. J lost 6 bases, V lost 3 bases, and 5 bases had no gene match. Germline CDR1 is MDHEN and CDR2 is SYDVKM. The CDR3 runs to 14 residues. The CDR3 sequence: CASSFTGEIQPQHF. CDR3 in DNA: TGTGCCAGCAGTTTTACAGGGGAGATTCAGCCCCAGCATTTT.

With regard to this clone: This same CDR3 is encoded by further DNA sequences in the sample. The V gene is TRBV10-3, the J gene TRBJ2-2; D gene uncertain. V gave up 2 bases and J gave up 5 bases, with 6 bases separating them. Germline V gene sequence: CDR1 ENHRY, CDR2 SYGVKD. There are 13 residues in the CDR3. CDR3 in amino acids: CAISERDTGELFF. The DNA of the CDR3 is TGTGCCATCAGTGAGAGGGATACCGGGGAGCTGTTTTTT.

This clone has just one count. The genes are TRBV7-2 and TRBJ2-3; 7 nucleotides line up with TRBD2. The CDR3 is 15 residues long. CDR1 and CDR2 (germline): SGHTA, FQGNSA. After removal of 3 bases from V and 3 bases from J, the junction contained 6 bases not matched to a gene. CDR3 sequence (DNA): TGTGCCAGCAGCTTGCTAGCGGTGGCTACAGATACGCAGTATTTT. Translation: CASSLLAVATDTQYF. The entire variable domain, with the rest obtained from reference TRBV7-2 and TRBJ2-3, is as follows: GAGVSQSPSNKVTEKGKDVELRCDPISGHTALYWYRQSLGQGLEFLIYFQGNSAPDKSGLPSDRFSAERTGGSVSTLTIQRTQQEDSAVYLCASSLLAVATDTQYFGPGTRLTVL.

To note about this clone: One end of the junction does not line up with germline, which may come from a read error. This chain joins TRBV27 and TRBJ1-2; D is ambiguous. The CDR3 has 14 residues. From germline, CDR1 is MNHEY and CDR2 SMNVEV (reference sequence). The CDR3: CASSSTLGNDGYTF. The CDR3 DNA sequence: TGTGCCAGCAGTTCCACTCTGGGTAACGATGGCTACACCTTC.

This rearrangement joins TRBV19 to TRBJ2-3, with 8 bases identical to TRBD2. The CDR3 loop spans 14 amino acids. V dropped 4 bases and J dropped 5; count of bases not matched to a gene: 5. Germline CDR1 LNHDA, CDR2 SQIVND (reference sequence). The chain's CDR3 is CASSNSGTGDTQYF. In DNA form, the CDR3 reads TGTGCCAGTAGTAATAGCGGGACGGGAGATACGCAGTATTTT.

In its sample, this clone was seen once. This chain links TRBV7-9 with TRBJ1-3; 9 bases map to TRBD1. CDR1 is SEHNR and CDR2 is FQNEAQ in the germline V gene (reference sequence). V shed 1 base, J shed 4 bases, and the junction held 5 bases outside the gene matches. The CDR3 spans 16 residues. As DNA, the CDR3 is TGTGCCAGCAGCTTAGGAACCGGGACAGGGGGAAACACCATATATTTT. Translated, it gives CASSLGTGTGGNTIYF.

As DNA, the CDR3 is TGTGCCATCAGTGAGTTGTTTAACAGGGTATCCCAAGAGACCCAGTACTTC. It specifies CAISELFNRVSQETQYF. This chain connects TRBV10-3 to TRBJ2-5, with D possibly TRBD1 on 6 matching bases. The length of the CDR3 is 17 residues. In germline, CDR1 is ENHRY, CDR2 SYGVKD. Trimming cost V 1 base and J 1 base, with 16 bases left between them.

The rearrangement links TRBV2 to TRBJ1-3; D gene uncertain. The CDR3 runs to 14 residues. CDR1 and CDR2 from the germline V gene are SNHLY and FYNNEI. Trimming cost V 6 bases and J 3 bases, with 12 bases left between them. The CDR3 protein is CASRVAQIGNTIYF. CDR3 bases: TGTGCCAGCAGGGTGGCTCAGATTGGAAACACCATATATTTT.

The chain links TRBV30 to TRBJ1-4; D unclear. V was trimmed by 0 bases and J by 7 bases, leaving 15 bases between them. The CDR3 loop spans 15 amino acids. The germline CDR1 and CDR2 sequences are GTSNPN and SVGIG (reference sequence). CDR3 residues: CAWSVPRGLSEKLFF. CDR3 coding DNA: TGTGCCTGGAGTGTACCTCGGGGTTTGAGTGAAAAACTGTTTTTT.

The rearrangement links TRBV7-9 to TRBJ2-2, with D unclear. This CDR3 is built from 14 residues. V gave up 1 base and J gave up 2 bases, with 5 bases separating them. Germline assignment: CDR1 SEHNR and CDR2 FQNEAQ (reference sequence). For the CDR3, the DNA is TGTGCCAGCAGCTTAGTAGGTAACACCGGGGAGCTGTTTTTT. Translation: CASSLVGNTGELFF.

The rearrangement uses TRBV5-5 and TRBJ2-7, with 7 bases aligning to TRBD2. Germline trimming cut 0 bases from V and 2 bases from J; bases unmatched to any gene: 5. Per germline, CDR1 SGHKS and CDR2 YYEKEE (reference sequence). The CDR3 is 15 amino acids. This CDR3 reads CASSLDLGGTYEQYF. CDR3 coding DNA: TGTGCCAGCAGCTTGGATCTGGGAGGGACCTACGAGCAGTACTTC.

V usage is TRBV10-3 and J usage is TRBJ2-3, with 10 bases lining up with TRBD2. CDR1 is ENHRY and CDR2 is SYGVKD in the germline V gene. CDR3 length: 15 residues. V shed 7 bases and J 2 bases; nucleotides not matched to a gene: 6. The CDR3 sequence: CAITELAGTTDTQYF. For the CDR3, the DNA is TGTGCCATCACCGAACTAGCGGGGACCACAGATACGCAGTATTTT.